This T cell receptor beta chain comes out of a study of cytomegalovirus exposure and HLA in healthy donors. The sample holds one count of this clone. PCR employed 60 Vbeta and 13 Jbeta primers. The data were produced by immunoSEQ multiplex PCR, yet TCRdb's version contains in-frame clones alone and is incomplete. The table records 150,000 to 180,000 clones, nearly 80% of them present only once. This CDR3 contains 16 residues. The germline V and J ends were trimmed by 1 base and 6 bases, with 19 bases remaining between them. CDR1 and CDR2 (germline): LNHDA, SQIVND (reference sequence). The sequencing input was PBMCs. The rearrangement joins TRBV19 to TRBJ2-7, with D tentatively TRBD2 (6 bases). The sequence derives from a man aged 25-45 years in good health and CMV-seropositive. CDR3 sequence reads: CASSIVGGVSGSEQYF. The DNA for the CDR3 is TGTGCCAGTAGTATAGTCGGAGGGGTTTCGGGTTCCGAGCAGTACTTC.